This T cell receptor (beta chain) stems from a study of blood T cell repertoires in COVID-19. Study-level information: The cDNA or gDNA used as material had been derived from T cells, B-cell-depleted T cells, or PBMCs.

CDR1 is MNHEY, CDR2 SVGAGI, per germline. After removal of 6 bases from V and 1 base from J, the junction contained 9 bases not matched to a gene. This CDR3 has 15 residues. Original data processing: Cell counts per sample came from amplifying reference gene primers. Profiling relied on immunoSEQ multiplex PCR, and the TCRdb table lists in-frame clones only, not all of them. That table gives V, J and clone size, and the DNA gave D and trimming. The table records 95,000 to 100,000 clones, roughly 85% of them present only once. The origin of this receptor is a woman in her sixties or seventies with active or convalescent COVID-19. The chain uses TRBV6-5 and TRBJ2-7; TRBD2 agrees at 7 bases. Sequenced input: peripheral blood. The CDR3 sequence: CASSQAGIGSYEQYF. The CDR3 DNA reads TGTGCCAGCAGCCAAGCGGGGATTGGGTCCTACGAGCAGTACTTC.